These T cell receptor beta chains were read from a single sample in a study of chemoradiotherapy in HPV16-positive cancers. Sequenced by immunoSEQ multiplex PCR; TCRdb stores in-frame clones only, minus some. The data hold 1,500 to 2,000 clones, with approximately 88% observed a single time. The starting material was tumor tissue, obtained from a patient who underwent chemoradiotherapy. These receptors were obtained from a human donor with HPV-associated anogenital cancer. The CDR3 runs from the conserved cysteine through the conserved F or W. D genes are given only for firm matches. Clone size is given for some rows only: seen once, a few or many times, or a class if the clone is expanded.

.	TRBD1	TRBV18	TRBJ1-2	CASSLGQGSDGYTF	TGTGCCAGCTCACTAGGACAGGGGAGCGATGGCTACACCTTC
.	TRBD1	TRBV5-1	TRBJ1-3	CASSGQGTGNTIYF	TGCGCCAGCAGCGGACAGGGTACAGGAAACACCATATATTTT
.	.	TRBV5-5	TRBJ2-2	CASSYDDNTGELFF	TGTGCCAGCAGCTACGACGACAACACCGGGGAGCTGTTTTTT
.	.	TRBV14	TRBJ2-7	CASSQFNYEQYF	TGTGCCAGCAGCCAATTCAACTACGAGCAGTACTTC
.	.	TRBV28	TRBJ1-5	CASSSLDGSNQPQHF	TGTGCCAGCAGTTCCTTAGACGGTAGCAATCAGCCCCAGCATTTT
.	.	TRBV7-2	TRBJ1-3	CASSSPHKDLGNTIYF	TGTGCCAGCAGCTCGCCCCACAAGGACCTGGGCAACACCATATATTTT
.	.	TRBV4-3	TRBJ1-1	CASSQGTYEAFF	TGCGCCAGCAGCCAAGGGACGTACGAAGCTTTCTTT
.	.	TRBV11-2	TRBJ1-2	CASSFWRRNYGYTF	TGTGCCAGCAGCTTCTGGCGCAGAAACTATGGCTACACCTTC
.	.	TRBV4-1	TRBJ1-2	CASSPYFREEDGYTF	TGCGCCAGCAGCCCCTACTTCAGGGAAGAGGATGGCTACACCTTC
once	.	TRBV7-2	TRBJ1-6	CASSLGRSVTLHF	TGTGCCAGCAGCTTAGGCAGGTCCGTGACCCTCCACTTT
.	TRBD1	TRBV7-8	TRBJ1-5	CASSLWTGENQPQHF	TGTGCCAGCAGCTTATGGACAGGAGAAAATCAGCCCCAGCATTTT
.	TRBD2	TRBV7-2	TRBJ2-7	CASSSLAGALSYEQYF	TGTGCCAGCAGCTCACTAGCGGGGGCTCTATCCTACGAGCAGTACTTC
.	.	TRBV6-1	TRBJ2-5	CASTPRGRETQYF	TGTGCCAGCACTCCCCGGGGGAGGGAGACCCAGTACTTC
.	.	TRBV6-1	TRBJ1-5	CASSDQVGHGQPQHF	TGTGCCAGCAGTGACCAAGTGGGACACGGTCAGCCCCAGCATTTT
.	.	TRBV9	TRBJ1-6	CASSPLGGGRHSPLHF	TGTGCCAGCAGCCCCCTGGGGGGAGGGCGGCACTCACCCCTCCACTTT
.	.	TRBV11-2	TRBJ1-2	CASSLGGRGGYTF	TGTGCCAGCAGCTTAGGAGGGCGAGGTGGCTACACCTTC
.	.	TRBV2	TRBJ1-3	CASSPLSGNTIYF	TGTGCCAGCAGTCCTCTCTCTGGAAACACCATATATTTT
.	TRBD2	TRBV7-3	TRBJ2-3	CASSAGGAPDTQYF	TGTGCCAGCTCCGCCGGGGGGGCACCAGATACGCAGTATTTT
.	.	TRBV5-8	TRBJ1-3	CASSLRGNTIYF	TGTGCCAGCAGCTTGAGGGGAAACACCATATATTTT
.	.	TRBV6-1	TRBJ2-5	CASSDRTGGQETQYF	TGTGCCAGCAGTGACCGTACGGGTGGCCAAGAGACCCAGTACTTC